The present T cell receptor beta chain was sequenced within a study of blood T cell repertoires in COVID-19. Study overall: T cells, B-cell-depleted T cells, or PBMCs provided the cDNA or gDNA that served as material.

In the study's own analysis: From reference gene primer amplification, estimates of nucleated cell counts were derived. TCRdb keeps only in-frame clones here, not all; method: immunoSEQ multiplex PCR. The V and J calls and clone size were taken over from that table, and D and trimming were inferred from the DNA. The data hold some 410,000 clones, with approximately 88% observed a single time. The CDR3 runs to 12 residues. V lost 6 bases and J lost 4, with 10 bases in between. Germline CDR1 KGHSH, CDR2 LQKENI. This receptor was identified in a woman in her 30s with acute COVID-19. The rearrangement joins TRBV18 to TRBJ2-7, with D possibly TRBD1 on 5 matching bases. Sequencing used PBMCs or T cells enriched from blood (not recorded which). CDR3 nucleotides: TGTGCCAGCTCTAACAGGCTGTACGAGCAGTACTTC. It yields the protein CASSNRLYEQYF.